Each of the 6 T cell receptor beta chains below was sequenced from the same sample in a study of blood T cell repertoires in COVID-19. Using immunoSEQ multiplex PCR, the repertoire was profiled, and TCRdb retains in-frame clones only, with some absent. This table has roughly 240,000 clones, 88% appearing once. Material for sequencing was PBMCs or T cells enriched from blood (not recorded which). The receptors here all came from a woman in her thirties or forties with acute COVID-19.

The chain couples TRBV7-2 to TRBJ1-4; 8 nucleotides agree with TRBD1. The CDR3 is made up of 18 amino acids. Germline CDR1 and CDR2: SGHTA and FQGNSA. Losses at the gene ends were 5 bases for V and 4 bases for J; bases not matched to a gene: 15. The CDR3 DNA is TGTGCCAGCAGCGACGGAAACTCACTGACAGGGGATAATGAAAAACTGTTTTTT. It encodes CASSDGNSLTGDNEKLFF.

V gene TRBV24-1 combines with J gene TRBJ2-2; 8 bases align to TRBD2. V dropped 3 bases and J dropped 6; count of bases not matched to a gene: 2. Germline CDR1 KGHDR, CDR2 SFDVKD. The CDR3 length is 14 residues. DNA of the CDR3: TGTGCCACCAGTGATATGCGGGAGGCCGGGGAGCTGTTTTTT. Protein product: CATSDMREAGELFF.

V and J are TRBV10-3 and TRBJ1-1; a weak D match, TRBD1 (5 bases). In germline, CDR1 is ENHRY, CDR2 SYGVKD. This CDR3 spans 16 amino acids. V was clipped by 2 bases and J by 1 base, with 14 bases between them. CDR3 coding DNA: TGTGCCATCAGTGAGCTTCAGGGTAGGAGGAACACTGAAGCTTTCTTT. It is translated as CAISELQGRRNTEAFF.

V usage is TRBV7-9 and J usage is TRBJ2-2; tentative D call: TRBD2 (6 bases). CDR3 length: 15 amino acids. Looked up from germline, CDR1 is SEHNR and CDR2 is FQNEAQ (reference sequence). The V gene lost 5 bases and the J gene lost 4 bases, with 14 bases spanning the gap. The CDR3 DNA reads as TGTGCCAGCAGCCCAGCGGGTCAATCCACCGGGGAGCTGTTTTTT. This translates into CASSPAGQSTGELFF.

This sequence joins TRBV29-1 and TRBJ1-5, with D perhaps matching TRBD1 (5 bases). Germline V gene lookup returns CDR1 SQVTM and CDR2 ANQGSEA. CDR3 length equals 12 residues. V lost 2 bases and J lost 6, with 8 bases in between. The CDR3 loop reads CSVETGGQPQHF. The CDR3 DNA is TGCAGCGTTGAAACAGGCGGTCAGCCCCAGCATTTT.

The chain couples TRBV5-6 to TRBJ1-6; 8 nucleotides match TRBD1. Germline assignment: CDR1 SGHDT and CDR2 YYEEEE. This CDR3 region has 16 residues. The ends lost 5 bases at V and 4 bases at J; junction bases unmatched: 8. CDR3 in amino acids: CASSPLGTGYNSPLHF. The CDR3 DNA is TGTGCCAGCAGTCCGCTCGGGACAGGATATAATTCACCCCTCCACTTT.